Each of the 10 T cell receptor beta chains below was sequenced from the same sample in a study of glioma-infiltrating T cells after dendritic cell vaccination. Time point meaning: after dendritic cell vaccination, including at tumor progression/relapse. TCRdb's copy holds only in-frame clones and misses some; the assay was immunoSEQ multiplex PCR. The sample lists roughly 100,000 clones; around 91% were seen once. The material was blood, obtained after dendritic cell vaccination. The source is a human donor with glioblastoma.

The CDR3 protein is CALKTSGGTQYF. The DNA of the CDR3 is TGTGCCTTGAAGACTAGCGGCGGGACCCAGTACTTC. This chain links TRBV30 with TRBJ2-5; 9 nucleotides line up with TRBD2. Per the germline V gene, CDR1 is GTSNPN and CDR2 is SVGIG (reference sequence). The trim removed 7 bases at V and 7 bases at J, leaving 7 bases unmatched. The CDR3 length is 12 residues.

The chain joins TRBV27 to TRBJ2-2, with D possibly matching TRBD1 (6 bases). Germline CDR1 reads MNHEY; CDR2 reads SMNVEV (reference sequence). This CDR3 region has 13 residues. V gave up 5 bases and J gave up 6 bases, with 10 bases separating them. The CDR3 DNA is TGTGCCAGCAGTAGAAACAGGGCCGGGGAGCTGTTTTTT. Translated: CASSRNRAGELFF.

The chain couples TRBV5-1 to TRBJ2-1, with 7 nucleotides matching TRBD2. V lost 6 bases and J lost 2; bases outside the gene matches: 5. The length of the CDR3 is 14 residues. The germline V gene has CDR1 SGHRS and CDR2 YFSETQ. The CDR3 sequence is CASKASGTYNEQFF. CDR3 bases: TGCGCCAGCAAAGCTAGCGGTACCTACAATGAGCAGTTCTTC.

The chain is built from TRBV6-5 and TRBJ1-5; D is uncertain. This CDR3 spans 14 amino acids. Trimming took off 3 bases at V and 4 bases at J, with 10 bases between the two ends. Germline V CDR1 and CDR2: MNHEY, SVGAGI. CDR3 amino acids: CASSYSQNNQPQHF. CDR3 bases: TGTGCCAGCAGTTATTCCCAGAATAATCAGCCCCAGCATTTT.

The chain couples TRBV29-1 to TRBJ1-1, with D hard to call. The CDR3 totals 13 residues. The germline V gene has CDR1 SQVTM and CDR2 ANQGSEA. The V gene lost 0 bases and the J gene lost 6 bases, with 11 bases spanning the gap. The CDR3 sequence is CSVEDRRSSEAFF. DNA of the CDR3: TGCAGCGTTGAAGATAGGAGGTCATCTGAAGCTTTCTTT.

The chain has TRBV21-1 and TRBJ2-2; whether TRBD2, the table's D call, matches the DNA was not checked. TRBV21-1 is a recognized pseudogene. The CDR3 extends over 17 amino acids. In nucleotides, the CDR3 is TGTGCCAGCAGCAAAAGGCAGACTAGCGGGAGGGTCGGGGAGCTGTTTTTT. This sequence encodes CASSKRQTSGRVGELFF.

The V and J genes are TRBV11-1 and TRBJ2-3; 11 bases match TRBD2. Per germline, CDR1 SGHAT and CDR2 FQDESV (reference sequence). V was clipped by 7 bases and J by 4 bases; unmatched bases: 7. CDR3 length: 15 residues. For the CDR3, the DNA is TGTGCCAGCACCGTTAGTAGCGGGAGGGCAGATACGCAGTATTTT. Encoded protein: CASTVSSGRADTQYF.

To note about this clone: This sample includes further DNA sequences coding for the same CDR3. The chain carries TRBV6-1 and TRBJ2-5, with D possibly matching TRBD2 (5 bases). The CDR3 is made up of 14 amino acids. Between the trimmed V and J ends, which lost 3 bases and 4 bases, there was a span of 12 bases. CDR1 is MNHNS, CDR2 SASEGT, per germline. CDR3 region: CASSDGGSVETQYF. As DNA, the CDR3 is TGTGCCAGCAGTGACGGTGGTAGCGTAGAGACCCAGTACTTC.

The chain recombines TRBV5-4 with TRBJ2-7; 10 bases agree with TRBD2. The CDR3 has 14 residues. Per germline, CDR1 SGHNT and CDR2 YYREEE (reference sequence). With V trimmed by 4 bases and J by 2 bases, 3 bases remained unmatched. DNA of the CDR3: TGTGCCAGCAGCCCTAGCGGGAGAACCTACGAGCAGTACTTC. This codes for CASSPSGRTYEQYF.

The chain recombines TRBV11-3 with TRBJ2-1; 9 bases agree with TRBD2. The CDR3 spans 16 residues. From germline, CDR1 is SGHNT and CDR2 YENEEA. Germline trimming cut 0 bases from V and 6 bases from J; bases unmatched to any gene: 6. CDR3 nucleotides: TGTGCCAGCAGCTTAGATATAGCGGGAGTCTCCAATGAGCAGTTCTTC. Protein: CASSLDIAGVSNEQFF.